This T cell receptor beta chain was sequenced in a study of blood T cells in healthy people across ages. Overall study findings and caveats: Roughly linear age-related decline in beta diversity appeared, significant by age about 37. Estimates drawn from one million T cells were deemed to understate diversity.

Concerning this clonotype itself: Its antigen is undetermined.

A second PCR of roughly 7 to 11 cycles used a sample-barcoded 5' primer and a J-beta primer mix. TCRdb recomputed calls from the 5' RACE reads with MiXCR, one row per CDR3 protein. In the table there are around 620,000 distinct CDR3 sequences, approximately 27% of which are singletons. Approximately 9.2 milliliters was the volume of peripheral blood drawn from each donor. The V gene's germline CDR1 is SGHRS and CDR2 YFSETQ. CDR3 length equals 16 residues. The ends lost 4 bases at V and 4 bases at J; junction bases unmatched: 12. The J gene is TRBJ1-2, the V gene TRBV5-1; 8 bases align to TRBD1. The sequence was collected from a woman aged 70-85 years in good health. The sample comprised blood. CDR3 amino acids: CASSVGTGQRGYGYTF. As DNA, the CDR3 is TGCGCCAGCAGCGTTGGGACAGGCCAAAGGGGCTATGGCTACACCTTC.